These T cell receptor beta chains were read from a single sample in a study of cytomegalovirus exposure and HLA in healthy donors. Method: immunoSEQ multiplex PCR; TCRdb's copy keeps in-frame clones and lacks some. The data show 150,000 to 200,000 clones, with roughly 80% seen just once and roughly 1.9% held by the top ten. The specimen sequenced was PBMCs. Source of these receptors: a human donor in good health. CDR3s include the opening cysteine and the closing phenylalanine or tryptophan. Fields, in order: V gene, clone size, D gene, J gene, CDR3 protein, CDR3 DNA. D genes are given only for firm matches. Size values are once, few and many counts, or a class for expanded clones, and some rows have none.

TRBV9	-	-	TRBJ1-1	CASSVAELTEAFF	TGTGCCAGCAGCGTAGCCGAGTTAACTGAAGCTTTCTTT
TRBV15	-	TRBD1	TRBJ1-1	CATRIDRGNTEAFF	TGTGCCACCAGAATTGACAGGGGGAACACTGAAGCTTTCTTT
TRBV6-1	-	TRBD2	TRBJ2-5	CASSDPLSASGQETQYF	TGTGCCAGCAGTGACCCTCTCTCGGCTAGCGGACAAGAGACCCAGTACTTC
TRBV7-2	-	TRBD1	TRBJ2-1	CASSLQGGEQFF	TGTGCCAGCAGCCTACAAGGGGGCGAGCAGTTCTTC
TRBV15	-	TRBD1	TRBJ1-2	CATSRNPGTVSGYTF	TGTGCCACCAGCAGAAACCCGGGGACAGTTTCTGGCTACACCTTC
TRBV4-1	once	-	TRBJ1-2	CASSQGFRAWGDGYTF	TGCGCCAGCAGCCAAGGTTTCAGGGCCTGGGGGGATGGCTACACCTTC
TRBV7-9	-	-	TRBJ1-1	CSSSPQGFEAFF	TGTTCCAGCAGCCCACAGGGATTTGAAGCTTTCTTT
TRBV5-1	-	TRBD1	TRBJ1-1	CASSRGTGLNTEAFF	TGCGCCAGCAGCCGGGGGACAGGTTTGAACACTGAAGCTTTCTTT
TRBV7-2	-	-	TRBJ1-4	CASSTIPTNEKLFF	TGTGCCAGCAGCACAATTCCAACTAATGAAAAACTGTTTTTT
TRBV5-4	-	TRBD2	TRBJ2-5	CASSTPGSGEETQYF	TGTGCCAGCAGCACCCCAGGTAGCGGGGAAGAGACCCAGTACTTC
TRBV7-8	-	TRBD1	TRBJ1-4	CASSLAWDRVPELFF	TGTGCCAGCAGCTTAGCGTGGGACAGGGTTCCTGAACTGTTTTTT
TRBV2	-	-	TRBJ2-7	CASSVGRVKREQYF	TGTGCCAGCAGTGTCGGCAGGGTGAAGCGCGAGCAGTACTTC
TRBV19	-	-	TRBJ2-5	CASSGGRQETQYF	TGTGCCAGTAGTGGAGGGCGACAAGAGACCCAGTACTTC
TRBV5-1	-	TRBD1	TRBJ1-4	CASSVGQNEKLFF	TGCGCCAGCAGCGTGGGACAGAATGAAAAACTGTTTTTT
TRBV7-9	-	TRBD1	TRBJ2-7	CASSDQGAIYEQYF	TGTGCCAGCAGCGATCAGGGGGCGATCTACGAGCAGTACTTC
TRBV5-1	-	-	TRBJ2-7	CASSLADSIEEQYF	TGCGCCAGCAGCTTGGCCGACAGTATTGAAGAGCAGTACTTC
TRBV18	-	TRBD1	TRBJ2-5	CASSPATGSVETQYF	TGTGCCAGCTCACCAGCGACAGGGTCGGTGGAGACCCAGTACTTC
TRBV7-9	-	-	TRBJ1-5	CASSLGQGPQPQHF	TGTGCCAGCAGCTTAGGTCAGGGGCCTCAGCCCCAGCATTTT
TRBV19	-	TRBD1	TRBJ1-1	CASSTTGQGDTEAFF	TGTGCCAGTAGTACCACGGGACAGGGAGACACTGAAGCTTTCTTT
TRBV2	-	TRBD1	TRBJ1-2	CASRATGGASYGYTF	TGTGCCAGCAGGGCCACAGGGGGCGCGTCTTATGGCTACACCTTC
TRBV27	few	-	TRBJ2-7	CASSLGQTYEQYF	TGTGCCAGCAGTTTAGGACAGACCTACGAGCAGTACTTC
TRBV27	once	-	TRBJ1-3	CASSARGGGRTIYF	TGTGCCAGCAGTGCCCGGGGGGGAGGGCGCACCATATATTTT
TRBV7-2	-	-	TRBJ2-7	CASSSPPTYEQYF	TGTGCCAGCAGCTCGCCGCCTACCTACGAGCAGTACTTC
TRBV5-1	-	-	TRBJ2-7	CASSTGSTKYF	TGCGCCAGCAGCACCGGGAGTACGAAGTACTTC
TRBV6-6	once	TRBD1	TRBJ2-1	CASNTGQEHNEQFF	TGTGCCAGCAACACGGGACAGGAGCACAATGAGCAGTTCTTC
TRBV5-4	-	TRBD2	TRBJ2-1	CASSWQRGGSYNEQFF	TGTGCCAGCAGCTGGCAGCGGGGGGGCTCCTACAATGAGCAGTTCTTC
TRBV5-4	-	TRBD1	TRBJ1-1	CASSIRTGGMSEAFF	TGTGCCAGCAGCATCCGGACAGGGGGGATGTCTGAAGCTTTCTTT
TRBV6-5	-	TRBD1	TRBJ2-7	CASRDAGTVYEQYF	TGTGCCAGCAGGGACGCCGGGACAGTCTACGAGCAGTACTTC
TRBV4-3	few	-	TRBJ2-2	CASSQDGGGELFF	TGCGCCAGCAGCCAAGATGGAGGCGGGGAGCTGTTTTTT
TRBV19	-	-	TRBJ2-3	CASSIIGGSTDTQYF	TGTGCCAGTAGTATAATCGGGGGTAGTACAGATACGCAGTATTTT
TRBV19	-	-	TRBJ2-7	CASSIGAGIHEQYF	TGTGCCAGTAGTATAGGGGCAGGGATCCACGAGCAGTACTTC
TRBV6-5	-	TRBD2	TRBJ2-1	CASGGTSGTYNEQFF	TGTGCCAGCGGGGGAACTAGCGGGACCTACAATGAGCAGTTCTTC
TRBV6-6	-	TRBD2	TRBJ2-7	CASSPPGGYEQYF	TGTGCCAGCAGTCCGCCGGGGGGCTACGAGCAGTACTTC
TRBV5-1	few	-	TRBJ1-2	CASSLNQGYTF	TGCGCCAGCAGCTTGAATCAGGGCTACACCTTC
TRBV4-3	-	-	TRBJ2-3	CASSQEMGGGGAEDTQYF	TGCGCCAGCAGCCAAGAGATGGGTGGAGGGGGGGCTGAAGATACGCAGTATTTT
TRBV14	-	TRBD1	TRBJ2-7	CASSQVLTGPYEQYF	TGTGCCAGCAGCCAAGTCTTGACAGGGCCCTACGAGCAGTACTTC